This TCR beta chain originates from a study of blood T cell repertoires in COVID-19. Method: immunoSEQ multiplex PCR; TCRdb's copy keeps in-frame clones and lacks some. The sample holds approximately 90,000 clones; about 74% are singletons and the top ten take roughly 50%. Germline V CDR1 and CDR2: SGHKS, YYEKEE (reference sequence). Trimming cost V 4 bases and J 8 bases, with 13 bases left between them. CDR3 length: 13 residues. In this sample, this clone turned up a few times. The clonotype originates from a human donor in a cohort sampled during active COVID-19. The sample consisted of peripheral blood. The chain links TRBV5-5 to TRBJ2-1; D remains unclear. For the CDR3, the DNA is TGTGCCAGCAGCCCGCGGCCCATCGATGAGCAGTTCTTC. Protein sequence: CASSPRPIDEQFF.